The 24 T cell receptor beta chains in this list originate from one sample, sequenced in a study of blood T cell repertoires in COVID-19. TCRdb's table, derived via immunoSEQ multiplex PCR, lists solely in-frame clones and lacks some. Seen here are 300,000 to 350,000 clones, 75% to 95% observed once, and the top ten hold approximately 7.5%. The sequencing input was peripheral blood. These receptors were taken from a woman in her 30s with COVID-19, enrolled during active disease.

In nucleotides, the CDR3 is TGTGCCAGCAGTGATTTCGGTCGCAATGAGCAGTTCTTC. Encoded protein: CASSDFGRNEQFF. V and J are TRBV2 and TRBJ2-1; D not resolved. Trimming cost V 3 bases and J 6 bases, with 9 bases left between them. This CDR3 spans 13 amino acids. CDR1 and CDR2 from the germline V gene are SNHLY and FYNNEI.

The rearrangement joins TRBV6-5 to TRBJ2-7; 12 bases align to TRBD2. The trim removed 5 bases at V and 4 bases at J, leaving 3 bases unmatched. Germline lookup yields CDR1 MNHEY and CDR2 SVGAGI. CDR3 length: 14 amino acids. The CDR3 DNA follows: TGTGCCAGCAGTCCGACTAGCGGGGGTTACGAGCAGTACTTC. The encoded protein is CASSPTSGGYEQYF.

This rearrangement joins TRBV6-2 or TRBV6-3 to TRBJ1-2; 8 nucleotides match TRBD1. This CDR3 contains 14 residues. V lost 6 bases to trimming and J lost 8 bases; unmatched junction nucleotides: 11. Germline loops: CDR1 MNHEY, CDR2 SVGEGT. CDR3 sequence: CASSRQGLGNGYTF. The CDR3 bases are TGTGCCAGCAGCCGACAGGGGCTGGGGAACGGCTACACCTTC.

The V call is TRBV19, the J call TRBJ2-7, with D possibly being TRBD1 (5 bases). The CDR3 spans 13 residues. V was shortened by 5 bases and J by 1 base, with 9 bases between the two germline ends. Germline V lookup: CDR1 LNHDA, CDR2 SQIVND (reference sequence). The CDR3 spells CASSPQGSYEQYF. CDR3 coding DNA: TGTGCCAGTAGTCCTCAGGGATCCTACGAGCAGTACTTC.

V gene TRBV5-5 combines with J gene TRBJ2-2; D is possibly TRBD1 (7 bases). Germline lookup yields CDR1 SGHKS and CDR2 YYEKEE (reference sequence). Trimming removed 0 bases from V and 4 bases from J, with 10 bases in between. The CDR3 consists of 15 residues. The CDR3 here is CASSLGQGGTGELFF. CDR3 DNA: TGTGCCAGCAGCTTGGGACAGGGAGGCACCGGGGAGCTGTTTTTT.

This rearrangement joins TRBV2 to TRBJ2-7; TRBD2 aligns across 8 bases. Germline CDR1 and CDR2: SNHLY and FYNNEI. This CDR3 comprises 14 residues. Unmatched junction bases numbered 7, after V lost 7 bases and J lost 2 bases. The CDR3 bases are TGTGCCAGCAACTACCCCGGGGGGGCCTACGAGCAGTACTTC. Protein product: CASNYPGGAYEQYF.

The rearrangement uses TRBV9 and TRBJ2-1, with TRBD2 identical over 8 bases. V dropped 4 bases and J dropped 7; count of bases not matched to a gene: 16. The V gene's germline CDR1 is SGDLS and CDR2 YYNGEE. CDR3 length equals 17 residues. CDR3 sequence reads: CASSRPSGREVGNEQFF. The CDR3 bases are TGTGCCAGCAGCCGACCCTCGGGGCGGGAGGTGGGGAATGAGCAGTTCTTC.

The chain links TRBV27 to TRBJ1-2; a possible D gene is TRBD1 (6 bases). In germline, CDR1 is MNHEY, CDR2 SMNVEV (reference sequence). CDR3 size: 14 residues. V shed 5 bases and J shed 4 bases, with 14 bases lying between them. The CDR3 sequence: CASSPSRGTYGYTF. DNA of the CDR3: TGTGCCAGCAGTCCTTCCAGGGGTACCTATGGCTACACCTTC.

The rearrangement uses TRBV5-5 and TRBJ1-4; TRBD1 is a possible D gene (6 bases). V was shortened by 2 bases and J by 0 bases, with 11 bases between the two germline ends. This CDR3 comprises 16 residues. The germline V gene has CDR1 SGHKS and CDR2 YYEKEE (reference sequence). The DNA of the CDR3 is TGTGCCAGCAGCTTAGACAGGTTTGCAACTAATGAAAAACTGTTTTTT. This translates into CASSLDRFATNEKLFF.

This chain links TRBV7-9 with TRBJ1-2; 8 bases agree with TRBD1. J lost 8 bases, V lost 5 bases, and 7 bases had no gene match. The CDR3 runs 13 residues. Looked up from germline, CDR1 is SEHNR and CDR2 is FQNEAQ (reference sequence). CDR3 coding DNA: TGTGCCAGCAGCGCCGGACAGGGACGCGGCTACACCTTC. Amino acid sequence: CASSAGQGRGYTF.

This chain uses TRBV30 with TRBJ2-5; 9 nucleotides agree with TRBD1. The V segment lost 5 bases and the J segment 7 bases; nucleotides outside the gene matches: 11. The V gene's germline CDR1 is GTSNPN and CDR2 SVGIG (reference sequence). The CDR3 totals 14 residues. CDR3 coding DNA: TGTGCCTGGGGACGGACAGGGGCCCGCGGGACCCAGTACTTC. It translates to CAWGRTGARGTQYF.

This clone was detected only once. The J gene is TRBJ2-6, the V gene TRBV6-5, with unresolved D. This CDR3 is built from 13 residues. The germline V gene encodes CDR1 MNHEY and CDR2 SVGAGI. Trimming shortened V by 8 bases and J by 0 bases, and 5 bases separated the two germline ends. CDR3 residues: CASCYSGANVLTF. In nucleotides, the CDR3 is TGTGCCAGCTGCTACTCTGGGGCCAACGTCCTGACTTTC.

The count of this clone is one. This rearrangement joins TRBV11-3 to TRBJ2-2, with a weak D call TRBD1 (6 bases). The V gene's germline CDR1 is SGHNT and CDR2 YENEEA. V was shortened by 5 bases and J by 1 base, with 11 bases between the two germline ends. The CDR3 totals 15 residues. The CDR3 DNA sequence: TGTGCCAGCAGCCTTACGACAGGGAACACCGGGGAGCTGTTTTTT. It specifies CASSLTTGNTGELFF.

The chain couples TRBV19 to TRBJ2-2; 8 bases agree with TRBD1. CDR1 and CDR2 from the germline V gene are LNHDA and SQIVND (reference sequence). Trimming removed 3 bases from V and 6 bases from J; junction bases left unmatched: 3. The CDR3 has 14 amino acids. The DNA for the CDR3 is TGTGCCAGTAGTATGGACAGGGTATCCGGGGAGCTGTTTTTT. Protein product: CASSMDRVSGELFF.

The rearrangement joins TRBV28 to TRBJ1-5, with D possibly being TRBD1 (5 bases). CDR1 is MDHEN, CDR2 SYDVKM, per germline. CDR3 length equals 16 residues. The V and J ends lost 6 bases and 1 base respectively, with 16 bases between them. CDR3 protein: CASRPVGGGSNQPQHF. CDR3 nucleotide sequence: TGTGCCAGCAGACCTGTGGGGGGAGGAAGCAATCAGCCCCAGCATTTT.

The gene calls are TRBV28 and TRBJ1-5, with 9 bases lining up with TRBD1. This CDR3 is 16 amino acids long. The V gene end was trimmed by 4 bases and the J gene end by 5 bases; junction bases not matched to a gene: 9. The germline gives CDR1 MDHEN, CDR2 SYDVKM. CDR3 bases: TGTGCCAGCAGTTCCCTTGACAGGGGGTGGCATCAGCCCCAGCATTTT. Translated: CASSSLDRGWHQPQHF.

The gene calls are TRBV5-1 and TRBJ2-3, with D tentatively TRBD2 (5 bases). V lost 5 bases and J lost 4, with 11 bases in between. CDR3 length: 13 residues. Germline V lookup: CDR1 SGHRS, CDR2 YFSETQ. The CDR3 coding sequence is TGCGCCAGCAGGAGGGCTGGTGCAGATACGCAGTATTTT. It translates to CASRRAGADTQYF.

The chain carries TRBV7-2 and TRBJ2-1, with 8 bases identical to TRBD2. The germline V gene has CDR1 SGHTA and CDR2 FQGNSA. J gave up 3 bases and V 4 bases, and 8 bases lay outside the gene matches. CDR3 length: 16 residues. In nucleotides, the CDR3 is TGTGCCAGCAGCTCCCTGAGGGCGGGAGGCTACAATGAGCAGTTCTTC. Translated, it gives CASSSLRAGGYNEQFF.

V usage is TRBV27 and J usage is TRBJ2-7; maybe TRBD1 (7 bases). The CDR3 consists of 14 residues. Per germline, CDR1 MNHEY and CDR2 SMNVEV (reference sequence). V was pared by 2 bases and J by 3 bases, with 11 bases between. As DNA, the CDR3 is TGTGCCAGCAGTTTAGGGCAGGGGGGCTACGAGCAGTACTTC. This sequence encodes CASSLGQGGYEQYF.

This clone was seen only once. V usage is TRBV6-5 and J usage is TRBJ1-3; D may be TRBD1 (6 bases). In germline, CDR1 is MNHEY, CDR2 SVGAGI. The CDR3 contains 15 residues. V lost 5 bases and J 2 bases, leaving 13 bases between the germline ends. Here the CDR3 reads CASSPDRTPGNTIYF. As DNA, the CDR3 is TGTGCCAGCAGTCCTGACAGGACCCCTGGAAACACCATATATTTT.

The rearrangement links TRBV10-1 to TRBJ1-1, with D maybe TRBD1 (5 bases). V dropped 3 bases and J dropped 5 bases, with 13 bases sitting between them. CDR1 is WNHNN, CDR2 SYGVQD, per germline (reference sequence). CDR3 size: 14 residues. The CDR3 spells CASSESGGGTEAFF. The CDR3 DNA reads TGCGCCAGCAGTGAATCCGGGGGAGGGACTGAAGCTTTCTTT.

This clone was detected once. The chain's CDR3 is CASSPAWGSAEAFF. The CDR3 bases are TGTGCCAGCTCGCCCGCTTGGGGCAGCGCTGAAGCTTTCTTT. J is TRBJ1-1 and V is TRBV6-5; tentatively, D is TRBD1 (5 bases). V was trimmed by 8 bases and J by 6 bases, leaving 19 bases between them. The CDR3 has 14 amino acids. CDR1 is MNHEY, CDR2 SVGAGI, per germline.

The chain employs TRBV6-6 and TRBJ2-3; unclear D gene. Trimming shortened V by 2 bases and J by 0 bases, and 9 bases separated the two germline ends. The length of the CDR3 is 15 residues. Germline CDR1 reads MNHNY; CDR2 reads SVGAGI (reference sequence). The CDR3 DNA follows: TGTGCCAGCAGTTACGCAGGTTCTAGCACAGATACGCAGTATTTT. Translation: CASSYAGSSTDTQYF.

V usage is TRBV6-2 or TRBV6-3 and J usage is TRBJ2-7; TRBD1 might be the D (5 bases). The CDR3 length is 13 residues. V dropped 5 bases and J dropped 4 bases, with 12 bases sitting between them. Germline V CDR1 and CDR2: MNHEY, SVGEGT. DNA for the CDR3: TGTGCCAGCAGTCGAACAGGTTTGTACGAGCAGTACTTC. It codes for CASSRTGLYEQYF.